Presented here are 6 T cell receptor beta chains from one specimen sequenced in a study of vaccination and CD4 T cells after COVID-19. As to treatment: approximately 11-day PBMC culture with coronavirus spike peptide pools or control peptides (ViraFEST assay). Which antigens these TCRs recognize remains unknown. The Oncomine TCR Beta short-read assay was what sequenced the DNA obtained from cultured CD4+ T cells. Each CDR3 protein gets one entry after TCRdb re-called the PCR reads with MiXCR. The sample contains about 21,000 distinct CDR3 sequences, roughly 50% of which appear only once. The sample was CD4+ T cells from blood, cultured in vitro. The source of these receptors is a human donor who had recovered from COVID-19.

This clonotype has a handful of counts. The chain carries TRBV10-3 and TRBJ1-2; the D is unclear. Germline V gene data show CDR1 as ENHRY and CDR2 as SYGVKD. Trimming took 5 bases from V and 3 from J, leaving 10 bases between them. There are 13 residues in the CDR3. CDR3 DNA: TGTGCCATCAGTCGAGACGGAGACTATGGCTACACCTTC. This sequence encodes CAISRDGDYGYTF.

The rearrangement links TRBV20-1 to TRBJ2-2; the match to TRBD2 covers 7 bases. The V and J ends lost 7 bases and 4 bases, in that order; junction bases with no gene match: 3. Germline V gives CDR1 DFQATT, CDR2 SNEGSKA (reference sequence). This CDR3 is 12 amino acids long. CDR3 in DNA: TGCAGTGTAGGGAGGGGCACCGGGGAGCTGTTTTTT. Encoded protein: CSVGRGTGELFF.

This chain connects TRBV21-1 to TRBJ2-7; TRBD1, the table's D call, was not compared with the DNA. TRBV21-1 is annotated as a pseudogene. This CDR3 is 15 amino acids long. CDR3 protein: CASTLYRVHPYEQYF. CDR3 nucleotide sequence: TGTGCCAGCACCCTTTACAGGGTCCATCCCTACGAGCAGTACTTC.

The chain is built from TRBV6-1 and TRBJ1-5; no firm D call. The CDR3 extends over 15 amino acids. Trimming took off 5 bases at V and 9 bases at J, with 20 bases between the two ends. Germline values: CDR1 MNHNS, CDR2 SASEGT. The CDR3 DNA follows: TGTGCCAGCAGTCCATCCGGGCCCCAGGCGAGGCCCCAGCATTTT. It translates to CASSPSGPQARPQHF.

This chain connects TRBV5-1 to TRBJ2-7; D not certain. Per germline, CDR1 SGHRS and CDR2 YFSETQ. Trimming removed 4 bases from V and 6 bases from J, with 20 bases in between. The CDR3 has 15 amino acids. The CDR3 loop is CASSPTLAVMGEQYF. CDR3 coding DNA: TGCGCCAGCAGCCCGACCTTGGCAGTCATGGGCGAGCAGTACTTC.

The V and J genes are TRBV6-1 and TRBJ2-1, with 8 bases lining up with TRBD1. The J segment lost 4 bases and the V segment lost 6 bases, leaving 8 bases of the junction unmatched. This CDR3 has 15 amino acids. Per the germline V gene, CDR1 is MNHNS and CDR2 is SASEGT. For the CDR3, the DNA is TGTGCCAGCAGCTCGGGGACAGGACGTTACAATGAGCAGTTCTTC. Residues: CASSSGTGRYNEQFF.